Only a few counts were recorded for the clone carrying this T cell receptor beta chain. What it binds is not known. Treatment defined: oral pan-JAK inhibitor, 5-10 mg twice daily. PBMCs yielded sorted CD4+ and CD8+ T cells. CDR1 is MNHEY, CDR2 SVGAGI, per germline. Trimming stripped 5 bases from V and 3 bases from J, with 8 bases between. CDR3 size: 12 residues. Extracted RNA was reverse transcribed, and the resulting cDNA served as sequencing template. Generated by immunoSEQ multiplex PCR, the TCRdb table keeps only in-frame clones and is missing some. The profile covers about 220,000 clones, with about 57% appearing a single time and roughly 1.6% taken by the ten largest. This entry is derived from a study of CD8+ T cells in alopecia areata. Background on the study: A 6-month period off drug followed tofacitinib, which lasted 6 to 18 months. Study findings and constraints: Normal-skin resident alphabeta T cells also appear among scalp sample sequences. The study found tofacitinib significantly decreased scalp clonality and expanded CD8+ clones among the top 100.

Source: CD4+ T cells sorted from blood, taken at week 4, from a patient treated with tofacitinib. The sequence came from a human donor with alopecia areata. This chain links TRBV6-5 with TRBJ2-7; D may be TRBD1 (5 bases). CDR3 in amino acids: CASSERGYEQYF. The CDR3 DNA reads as TGTGCCAGCAGTGAAAGGGGCTACGAGCAGTACTTC.